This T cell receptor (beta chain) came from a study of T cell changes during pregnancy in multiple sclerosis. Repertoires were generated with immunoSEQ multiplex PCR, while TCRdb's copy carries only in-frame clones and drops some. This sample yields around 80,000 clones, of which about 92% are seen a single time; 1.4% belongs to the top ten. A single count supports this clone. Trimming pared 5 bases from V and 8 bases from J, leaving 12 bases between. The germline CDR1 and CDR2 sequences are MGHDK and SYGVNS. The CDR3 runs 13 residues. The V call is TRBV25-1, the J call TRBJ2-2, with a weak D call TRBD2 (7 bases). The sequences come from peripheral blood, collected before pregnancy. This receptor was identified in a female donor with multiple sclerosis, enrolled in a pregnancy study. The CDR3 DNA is TGTGCCAGCAGTTCCCGGGGGGCGGGGGAGCTGTTTTTT. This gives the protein CASSSRGAGELFF.